Listed below are T cell receptor beta chains from one sample, sequenced in a study of cytomegalovirus exposure and HLA in healthy donors. Only in-frame clones appear in the TCRdb table, and some are missing; sequencing was by immunoSEQ multiplex PCR. Of approximately 220,000 clones in the sample, about 74% were seen once. The sequencing input was PBMCs. The receptors shown here come from a man aged 35 to 55 in good health and CMV-seronegative. The CDR3 runs from the conserved cysteine through the conserved F or W. The D gene is left open where the match is weak. Expanded clones get a size class; other rows say once, few or many, or leave the size out.

d_call	v_call	clone_size	j_call	cdr3_aa	cdr3_nt
TRBD2	TRBV11-2	NA	TRBJ2-1	CASSTLAGAQYNEQFF	TGTGCCAGCAGCACCTTAGCGGGGGCCCAGTACAATGAGCAGTTCTTC
TRBD1	TRBV7-9	NA	TRBJ2-5	CASSPGTAPQETQYF	TGTGCCAGCAGCCCGGGGACAGCTCCCCAAGAGACCCAGTACTTC
NA	TRBV7-9	few	TRBJ1-1	CASSFGTTNTEAFF	TGTGCCAGCAGCTTCGGGACAACGAACACTGAAGCTTTCTTT
TRBD1	TRBV5-1	few	TRBJ1-4	CASSPRQGGTTNEKLFF	TGCGCCAGCAGCCCAAGACAGGGGGGGACCACTAATGAAAAACTGTTTTTT
NA	TRBV28	NA	TRBJ1-4	CASSIGAINEKLFF	TGTGCCAGCAGTATTGGGGCGATTAATGAAAAACTGTTTTTT
TRBD1	TRBV19	few	TRBJ1-5	CASSIDRGQGGQPQHF	TGTGCCAGTAGTATAGATAGAGGACAGGGGGGTCAGCCCCAGCATTTT
TRBD1	TRBV18	NA	TRBJ1-1	CASSPGTGPSAFF	TGTGCCAGCTCACCAGGGACAGGCCCCTCTGCTTTCTTT
NA	TRBV4-1	NA	TRBJ2-2	CASSPLGGNTGELFF	TGCGCCAGCAGCCCCTTGGGGGGGAACACCGGGGAGCTGTTTTTT
TRBD2	TRBV11-2	NA	TRBJ2-1	CASSWGIAGVSYNEQFF	TGTGCCAGCAGCTGGGGCATAGCGGGGGTCTCCTACAATGAGCAGTTCTTC
NA	TRBV5-4	NA	TRBJ1-3	CASSRGTTGNTIYF	TGTGCCAGCAGTAGGGGGACAACTGGAAACACCATATATTTT
NA	TRBV30	NA	TRBJ2-4	CAWSPTRRDIQYF	TGTGCCTGGAGCCCAACCCGCCGGGACATTCAGTACTTC
TRBD2	TRBV10-1	NA	TRBJ2-3	CASSEEGLAGAAGSTDTQYF	TGCGCCAGCAGTGAGGAGGGACTAGCGGGAGCAGCGGGAAGCACAGATACGCAGTATTTT
NA	TRBV5-5	NA	TRBJ2-3	CASSLATSPATDTQYF	TGTGCCAGCAGCTTGGCTACTAGCCCAGCCACAGATACGCAGTATTTT
TRBD1	TRBV5-4	once	TRBJ2-5	CASSKQGEETQYF	TGTGCCAGCAGCAAACAGGGGGAAGAGACCCAGTACTTC
NA	TRBV5-4	NA	TRBJ1-3	CASSTAGAGNTIYF	TGTGCCAGCAGCACCGCGGGGGCCGGAAACACCATATATTTT
TRBD1	TRBV13	few	TRBJ2-7	CASSSAPPDRAYEQYF	TGTGCCAGCAGCTCCGCACCCCCGGACAGGGCCTACGAGCAGTACTTC
NA	TRBV11-2	NA	TRBJ2-3	CASSPGTISTDTQYF	TGTGCCAGCAGCCCCGGGACAATTAGCACAGATACGCAGTATTTT
NA	TRBV11-2	NA	TRBJ2-1	CASSLLEGNEQFF	TGTGCCAGCAGCCTACTTGAGGGCAATGAGCAGTTCTTC
TRBD2	TRBV27	NA	TRBJ2-5	CASSPLWGLAGGQGETQYF	TGTGCCAGCAGTCCCCTGTGGGGACTAGCGGGAGGGCAAGGAGAGACCCAGTACTTC
NA	TRBV7-9	NA	TRBJ1-6	CASSYTGPYSPLHF	TGTGCCAGCAGCTATACAGGGCCTTATTCACCCCTCCACTTT
TRBD1	TRBV18	few	TRBJ2-7	CASSPWDSDYEQYF	TGTGCCAGCTCACCTTGGGACAGCGATTACGAGCAGTACTTC
TRBD2	TRBV5-1	once	TRBJ2-1	CASFPGLAGGDLFF	TGCGCCAGCTTTCCGGGACTAGCGGGAGGGGATCTGTTCTTC
NA	TRBV19	NA	TRBJ1-6	CASSIDPGAGSPLHF	TGTGCCAGTAGTATAGACCCAGGGGCTGGTTCACCCCTCCACTTT
TRBD2	TRBV9	NA	TRBJ2-1	CASSVGGLAGDEQFF	TGTGCCAGCAGCGTCGGGGGACTAGCGGGAGATGAGCAGTTCTTC
TRBD1	TRBV7-3	few	TRBJ1-2	CASSPDRGYGYTF	TGTGCCAGCAGCCCGGACAGGGGCTATGGCTACACCTTC
TRBD2	TRBV7-9	NA	TRBJ2-2	CASRPSSGRGTGELFF	TGTGCCAGCAGACCCTCTAGCGGGAGGGGCACCGGGGAGCTGTTTTTT
NA	TRBV7-2	NA	TRBJ2-7	CASSLFPDNSYEQYF	TGTGCCAGCAGCTTATTCCCCGACAACTCCTACGAGCAGTACTTC
NA	TRBV2	NA	TRBJ1-5	CASSDGELFQPQHF	TGTGCCAGCAGTGATGGGGAGTTATTTCAGCCCCAGCATTTT
TRBD1	TRBV7-9	once	TRBJ2-1	CSSSLTGEYEQFF	TGTTCCAGCAGCTTGACAGGGGAGTATGAGCAGTTCTTC
TRBD2	TRBV11-3	NA	TRBJ2-1	CASSSEGLRAYNEQFF	TGTGCCAGCAGCTCGGAGGGACTAAGAGCTTACAATGAGCAGTTCTTC
TRBD1	TRBV19	NA	TRBJ2-7	CASSSRDRTYEQYF	TGTGCCAGTAGTAGTCGGGACAGAACCTACGAGCAGTACTTC
TRBD1	TRBV6-5	NA	TRBJ1-6	CASSKGTGEPLHF	TGTGCCAGCAGCAAAGGGACAGGTGAACCCCTCCACTTT
NA	TRBV5-1	few	TRBJ2-5	CASSRDGQSQYF	TGCGCCAGCAGCAGGGATGGACAGAGCCAGTACTTC
TRBD1	TRBV7-8	NA	TRBJ1-2	CASSLDRAGLGYTF	TGTGCCAGCAGCTTGGACAGGGCGGGATTGGGCTACACCTTC
TRBD1	TRBV27	NA	TRBJ2-7	CASSSRQGFYEQYF	TGTGCCAGCAGTTCCCGACAGGGGTTCTACGAGCAGTACTTC